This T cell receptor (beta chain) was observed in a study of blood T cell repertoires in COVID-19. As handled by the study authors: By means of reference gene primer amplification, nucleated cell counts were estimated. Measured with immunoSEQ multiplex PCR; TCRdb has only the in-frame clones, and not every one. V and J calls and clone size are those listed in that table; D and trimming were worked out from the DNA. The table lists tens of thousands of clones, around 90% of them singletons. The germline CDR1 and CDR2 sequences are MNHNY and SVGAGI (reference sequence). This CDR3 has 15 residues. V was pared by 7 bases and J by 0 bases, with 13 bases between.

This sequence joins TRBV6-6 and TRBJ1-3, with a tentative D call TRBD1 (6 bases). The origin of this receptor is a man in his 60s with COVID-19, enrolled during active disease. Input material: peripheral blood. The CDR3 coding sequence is TGTGCCAGCACCCGGACAGCACTCTCTGGAAACACCATATATTTT. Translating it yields CASTRTALSGNTIYF.